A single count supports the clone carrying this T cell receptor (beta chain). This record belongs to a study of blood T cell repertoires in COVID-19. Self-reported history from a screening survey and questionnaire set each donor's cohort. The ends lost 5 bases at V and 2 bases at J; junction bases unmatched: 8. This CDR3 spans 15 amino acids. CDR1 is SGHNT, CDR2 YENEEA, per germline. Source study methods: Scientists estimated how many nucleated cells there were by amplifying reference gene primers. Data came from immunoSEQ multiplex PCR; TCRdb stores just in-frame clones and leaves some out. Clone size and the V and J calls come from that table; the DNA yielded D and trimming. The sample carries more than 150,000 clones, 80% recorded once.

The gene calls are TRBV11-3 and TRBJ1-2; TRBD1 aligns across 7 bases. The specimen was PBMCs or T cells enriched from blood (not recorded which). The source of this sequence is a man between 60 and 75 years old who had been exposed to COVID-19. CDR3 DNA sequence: TGTGCCAGCAGCGGAGCCCGGGACAGCAACTATGGCTACACCTTC. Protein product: CASSGARDSNYGYTF.